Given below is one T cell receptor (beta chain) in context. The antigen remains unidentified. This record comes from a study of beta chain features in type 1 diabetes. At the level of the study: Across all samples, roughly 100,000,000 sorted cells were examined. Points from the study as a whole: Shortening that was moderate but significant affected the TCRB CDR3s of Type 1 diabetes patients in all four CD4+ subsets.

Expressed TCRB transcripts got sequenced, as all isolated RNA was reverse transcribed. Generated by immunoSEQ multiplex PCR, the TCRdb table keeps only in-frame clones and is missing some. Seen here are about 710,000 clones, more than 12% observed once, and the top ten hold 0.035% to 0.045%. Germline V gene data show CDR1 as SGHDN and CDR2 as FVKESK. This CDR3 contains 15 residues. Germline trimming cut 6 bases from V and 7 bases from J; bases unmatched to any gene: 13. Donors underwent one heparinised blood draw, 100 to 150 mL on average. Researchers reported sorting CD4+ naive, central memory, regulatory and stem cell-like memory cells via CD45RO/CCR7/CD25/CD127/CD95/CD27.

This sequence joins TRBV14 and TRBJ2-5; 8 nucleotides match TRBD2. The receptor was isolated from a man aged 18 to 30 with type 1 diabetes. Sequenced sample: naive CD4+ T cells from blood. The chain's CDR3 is CASRIGSGSFGTQYF. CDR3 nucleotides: TGTGCCAGCAGAATTGGAAGCGGGAGTTTTGGGACCCAGTACTTC.